A selection of T cell receptor beta chains follows, all from one sample in a study of blood T cell repertoires in COVID-19. Clones were read by immunoSEQ multiplex PCR, and TCRdb kept only the in-frame ones, dropping some. The sample lists approximately 180,000 clones; approximately 82% were seen once. The sequenced material came from PBMCs or T cells enriched from blood (not recorded which). The source of these receptors is a woman aged 55 to 70 with acute COVID-19. Each CDR3 is given with its conserved first and last residue. The D gene is left open where the match is weak. For some rows the clone size is stated as once, few or many, or as a class when expanded; others skip it.

length: 15; size: .; D: .; V: TRBV7-9; J: TRBJ1-2; DNA: TGTGCCAGCAGCTTAGAGACTTCGGCAGCGTATGGCTACACCTTC; CDR3: CASSLETSAAYGYTF
length: 15; size: .; D: TRBD1; V: TRBV19; J: TRBJ2-1; DNA: TGTGCCAGTAGTATAGCCGGGACAGGGGGCGGTGAGCAGTTCTTC; CDR3: CASSIAGTGGGEQFF
length: 15; size: .; D: TRBD1; V: TRBV28; J: TRBJ1-1; DNA: TGTGCCAGCAGTTGGGGTGACAGGGGAAGGACTGAAGCTTTCTTT; CDR3: CASSWGDRGRTEAFF
length: 17; size: .; D: TRBD1; V: TRBV19; J: TRBJ1-1; DNA: TGTGCCAGTAGTATAATTTTAGGGGGCCGGGTGAATACTGAAGCTTTCTTT; CDR3: CASSIILGGRVNTEAFF
length: 17; size: .; D: TRBD1; V: TRBV28; J: TRBJ1-2; DNA: TGTGCCAGCAGTTTGGGGCAGGGGGCTTCTTTAGGTGGTGGCTACACCTTC; CDR3: CASSLGQGASLGGGYTF
length: 12; size: medium-sized; D: .; V: TRBV3-1/TRBV3-2; J: TRBJ2-7; DNA: TGTGCCAGCAGCCTACACCACTACGAGCAGTACTTC; CDR3: CASSLHHYEQYF
length: 12; size: .; D: TRBD1; V: TRBV19; J: TRBJ1-1; DNA: TGTGCCAGTAGTACCCCAGGGGGTGCAGCTTTCTTT; CDR3: CASSTPGGAAFF
length: 16; size: .; D: TRBD1; V: TRBV7-2; J: TRBJ2-5; DNA: TGTGCCAGCAGCTTACTGGGACAGGGGGCGCGTGAGACCCAGTACTTC; CDR3: CASSLLGQGARETQYF
length: 14; size: .; D: TRBD1; V: TRBV3-1/TRBV3-2; J: TRBJ2-5; DNA: TGTGCCAGCAGCCTCGACAGGGTCCAAGAGACCCAGTACTTC; CDR3: CASSLDRVQETQYF
length: 15; size: .; D: TRBD2; V: TRBV18; J: TRBJ2-2; DNA: TGTGCCAGCTCACCTCGGGGGGAGGACACCGGGGAGCTGTTTTTT; CDR3: CASSPRGEDTGELFF
length: 16; size: .; D: TRBD1; V: TRBV7-9; J: TRBJ1-1; DNA: TGTGCCAGCAGCTTGGGTCTACAGGGGGGGAACACTGAAGCTTTCTTT; CDR3: CASSLGLQGGNTEAFF
length: 13; size: .; D: .; V: TRBV7-9; J: TRBJ1-5; DNA: TGTGCCAGCAGCTTACAACAAGGGGAGCCCCAGCATTTT; CDR3: CASSLQQGEPQHF
length: 11; size: .; D: .; V: TRBV29-1; J: TRBJ2-5; DNA: TGCAGCGTTGAAGATCTATCCCAGGTCCACTTC; CDR3: CSVEDLSQVHF
length: 14; size: .; D: TRBD1; V: TRBV10-3; J: TRBJ2-5; DNA: TGTGCCATCAGTAACAGGGGCGGAGAGGAGACCCAGTACTTC; CDR3: CAISNRGGEETQYF
length: 15; size: .; D: TRBD1; V: TRBV3-1/TRBV3-2; J: TRBJ2-3; DNA: TGTGCCAGCAGCCAGGACGGACAGGGAGTTAATACGCAGTATTTT; CDR3: CASSQDGQGVNTQYF
length: 16; size: once; D: TRBD2; V: TRBV4-2; J: TRBJ2-1; DNA: TGTGCCAGCAGCCACCTGGCTAGCGGGAGTGACAATGAGCAGTTCTTC; CDR3: CASSHLASGSDNEQFF
length: 14; size: .; D: .; V: TRBV4-3; J: TRBJ2-1; DNA: TGCGCCAGCAGCCAGTTAAACTCCTACAATGAGCAGTTCTTC; CDR3: CASSQLNSYNEQFF
length: 13; size: .; D: .; V: TRBV11-3; J: TRBJ2-2; DNA: TGTGCCAGCAGCTTCCGGGGCACCGGGGAGCTGTTTTTT; CDR3: CASSFRGTGELFF
length: 15; size: .; D: .; V: TRBV21-1; J: TRBJ2-7; DNA: TGTGCCAGCAGCAAGAGACAGAGAGCCTCCTACGAGCAGTACTTC; CDR3: CASSKRQRASYEQYF
length: 17; size: .; D: TRBD1; V: TRBV5-4; J: TRBJ2-5; DNA: TGTGCCAGCAGCTTATCACCACAGGGGTGGACTCCGGAGACCCAGTACTTC; CDR3: CASSLSPQGWTPETQYF
length: 16; size: .; D: TRBD2; V: TRBV2; J: TRBJ2-3; DNA: TGTGCCAGCGGATGGGGGACTAGCGGGAGATCAGATACGCAGTATTTT; CDR3: CASGWGTSGRSDTQYF
length: 15; size: .; D: TRBD1; V: TRBV3-1/TRBV3-2; J: TRBJ2-2; DNA: TGTGCCAGCAGACTAGGTGGACAGGTCACCGGGGAGCTGTTTTTT; CDR3: CASRLGGQVTGELFF
length: 13; size: few; D: .; V: TRBV19; J: TRBJ1-1; DNA: TGTGCCAGTGGCCTTGGGAGAAACACTGAAGCTTTCTTT; CDR3: CASGLGRNTEAFF
length: 14; size: .; D: TRBD1; V: TRBV5-1; J: TRBJ1-5; DNA: TGCGCCAGCAGCTTACAGGGGGAAGGTCAGCCCCAGCATTTT; CDR3: CASSLQGEGQPQHF
length: 12; size: .; D: .; V: TRBV6-5; J: TRBJ2-7; DNA: TGTGCCAGCAGTTCACTAAGCTACGAGCAGTACTTC; CDR3: CASSSLSYEQYF
length: 17; size: .; D: .; V: TRBV7-2; J: TRBJ2-2; DNA: TGTGCCAGCACCACACCGGGATCCGGTTACCACACCGGGGAGCTGTTTTTT; CDR3: CASTTPGSGYHTGELFF
length: 15; size: .; D: TRBD2; V: TRBV11-3; J: TRBJ2-7; DNA: TGTGCCAGCAGCTTAAGTGGTAGCGGGCATGGTCGGCAGTACTTC; CDR3: CASSLSGSGHGRQYF
length: 16; size: .; D: .; V: TRBV4-2; J: TRBJ2-7; DNA: TGTGCCAGCAGCCAAGACTCTGCGGGGAACTCCTACGAGCAGTACTTC; CDR3: CASSQDSAGNSYEQYF
length: 13; size: .; D: .; V: TRBV13; J: TRBJ2-5; DNA: TGTGCCAGCAGCTTAGGGACAGATTCCCCCCAGTACTTC; CDR3: CASSLGTDSPQYF
length: 13; size: .; D: .; V: TRBV7-2; J: TRBJ2-5; DNA: TGTGCCAGCAGCTTAGTTGGCGGGGAGACCCAGTACTTC; CDR3: CASSLVGGETQYF
length: 13; size: .; D: .; V: TRBV28; J: TRBJ1-6; DNA: TGTGCCAGCACCCACCGAGATAATTCACCCCTCCACTTT; CDR3: CASTHRDNSPLHF
length: 12; size: .; D: .; V: TRBV21-1; J: TRBJ1-5; DNA: TGTGCCAGCAAACAGGGGGCTCAGCCCCAGCATTTT; CDR3: CASKQGAQPQHF
length: 17; size: once; D: TRBD1; V: TRBV2; J: TRBJ1-3; DNA: TGTGCCAGCAGGTTCCGGACAGGGGCCCTCTCTGGAAACACCATATATTTT; CDR3: CASRFRTGALSGNTIYF
length: 14; size: .; D: .; V: TRBV18; J: TRBJ2-5; DNA: TGTGCCAGCTCACCCAGACTAGGAGAAGAGACCCAGTACTTC; CDR3: CASSPRLGEETQYF
length: 15; size: .; D: .; V: TRBV6-2/TRBV6-3; J: TRBJ1-1; DNA: TGTGCCAGCAGTTATCCGGCCCGGGGGGACACTGAAGCTTTCTTT; CDR3: CASSYPARGDTEAFF
length: 13; size: once; D: TRBD1; V: TRBV12-5; J: TRBJ2-4; DNA: TGTGCTAGTGCCCCGGGACAGGGAAACATTCAGTACTTC; CDR3: CASAPGQGNIQYF
length: 15; size: .; D: .; V: TRBV5-1; J: TRBJ2-1; DNA: TGCGCCAGCAGCGTGGCGTGGGACACTAGCGATGAGCAGTTCTTC; CDR3: CASSVAWDTSDEQFF
length: 12; size: few; D: TRBD1; V: TRBV10-2; J: TRBJ2-7; DNA: TGCGCCAGCACTACAGGGGGCCGGGAGCAGTACTTC; CDR3: CASTTGGREQYF
length: 14; size: .; D: .; V: TRBV4-3; J: TRBJ1-5; DNA: TGCGCCAGCAGCCAAGAGGGGAGGGATCAGCCCCAGCATTTT; CDR3: CASSQEGRDQPQHF
length: 13; size: .; D: .; V: TRBV7-9; J: TRBJ2-3; DNA: TGTGCCAGCAGCCGATCGGGCACAGATACGCAGTATTTT; CDR3: CASSRSGTDTQYF
length: 16; size: few; D: TRBD2; V: TRBV7-2; J: TRBJ2-1; DNA: TGTGCCAGCAGCTTAGTTGGGGGGAGGGCTGGCAATGAGCAGTTCTTC; CDR3: CASSLVGGRAGNEQFF
length: 15; size: few; D: .; V: TRBV7-2; J: TRBJ1-1; DNA: TGTGCCAGCAGCCAAGACGGGGGGGCGAGCACTGAAGCTTTCTTT; CDR3: CASSQDGGASTEAFF
length: 17; size: few; D: .; V: TRBV14; J: TRBJ2-2; DNA: TGTGCCAGCAGCCAAGAACGGGGTCTCCCACGGACCGGGGAGCTGTTTTTT; CDR3: CASSQERGLPRTGELFF
length: 16; size: once; D: .; V: TRBV3-1/TRBV3-2; J: TRBJ2-3; DNA: TGTGCCAGCAGCCCGGTCCCCCTTCCGAGCACAGATACGCAGTATTTT; CDR3: CASSPVPLPSTDTQYF
length: 15; size: .; D: TRBD2; V: TRBV5-1; J: TRBJ2-3; DNA: TGCGCCAGCACATCAGGTCAGCGGGACACAGATACGCAGTATTTT; CDR3: CASTSGQRDTDTQYF
length: 13; size: few; D: TRBD2; V: TRBV2; J: TRBJ2-5; DNA: TGTGCCAGCAGTCTGACTAGCAGAGAGACCCAGTACTTC; CDR3: CASSLTSRETQYF
length: 12; size: .; D: .; V: TRBV30; J: TRBJ2-7; DNA: TGTGCCTGGAGACAGGGCTCCTACGAGCAGTACTTC; CDR3: CAWRQGSYEQYF
length: 13; size: .; D: .; V: TRBV11-2; J: TRBJ1-5; DNA: TGTGCCAGCAGCCCCAATAGCAATCAGCCCCAGCATTTT; CDR3: CASSPNSNQPQHF
length: 14; size: once; D: TRBD1; V: TRBV5-6; J: TRBJ1-2; DNA: TGTGCCAGCAGCTTGGGAAACGACAGGGGCGGCTACACCTTC; CDR3: CASSLGNDRGGYTF
length: 12; size: few; D: .; V: TRBV29-1; J: TRBJ1-2; DNA: TGCAGCGTTCTTGTTGGGTTGGGCGGCTACACCTTC; CDR3: CSVLVGLGGYTF
length: 14; size: .; D: .; V: TRBV19; J: TRBJ2-5; DNA: TGTGCCAGTAGAGATGCCGCCAGTCAAGAGACCCAGTACTTC; CDR3: CASRDAASQETQYF
length: 13; size: .; D: .; V: TRBV28; J: TRBJ1-1; DNA: TGTGCCAGCAGTTTTCCTATGAACACTGAAGCTTTCTTT; CDR3: CASSFPMNTEAFF
length: 15; size: .; D: .; V: TRBV4-3; J: TRBJ1-6; DNA: TGCGCCAGCAGCCAAGAGACAGCCAAGGGTTCACCCCTCCACTTT; CDR3: CASSQETAKGSPLHF
length: 15; size: .; D: .; V: TRBV7-2; J: TRBJ1-5; DNA: TGTGCCAGCAGCTTATATAGCAATAGCAATCAGCCCCAGCATTTT; CDR3: CASSLYSNSNQPQHF
length: 15; size: few; D: TRBD2; V: TRBV7-2; J: TRBJ2-1; DNA: TGTGCCAGCAGCTTAGGCGGGAGTCACTACAATGAGCAGTTCTTC; CDR3: CASSLGGSHYNEQFF